This T cell receptor (beta chain) was captured by sequencing in a study of human T cells and chemical hapten exposure. Study summary: The use of 2% DPC on roughly 2 cm by roughly 2 cm of upper inner arm skin constituted sensitization. Alopecia areata, totalis and universalis patients, mostly female, were included.

Findings and caveats of the study: Significantly more large CDR3 similarity clusters arose among expanded TCRs than among controls. A positive correlation with patch test score was found for PT1 expanded TCR counts.

Comment on this clonotype: Its antigen remains unidentified.

The CDR3 spans 15 residues. Germline V gives CDR1 LGHNA, CDR2 YNFKEQ. The J segment lost 5 bases and the V segment lost 1 base, leaving 6 bases of the junction unmatched. MiXCR was run by TCRdb on the RACE reads, yielding one entry per CDR3 protein. In the table there are 150,000 to 200,000 distinct CDR3 sequences, approximately 29% of which are singletons. Time point in this sample: pre-sensitization, week 0. Sample treatment: therapeutic diphenylcyclopropenone sensitization with weekly scalp DPC. The sample consisted of whole blood, taken in connection with sensitization to the hapten diphenylcyclopropenone (DPC). The clonotype comes from a woman aged 25 to 39 with alopecia areata. Some clones in this sample may be carry-over from other donors' samples. This sequence joins TRBV4-2 and TRBJ2-7; 9 nucleotides agree with TRBD2. CDR3 nucleotides: TGTGCCAGCAGCCAAGTAGCGGGAGAAATCCACGAGCAGTACTTC. Translated: CASSQVAGEIHEQYF.